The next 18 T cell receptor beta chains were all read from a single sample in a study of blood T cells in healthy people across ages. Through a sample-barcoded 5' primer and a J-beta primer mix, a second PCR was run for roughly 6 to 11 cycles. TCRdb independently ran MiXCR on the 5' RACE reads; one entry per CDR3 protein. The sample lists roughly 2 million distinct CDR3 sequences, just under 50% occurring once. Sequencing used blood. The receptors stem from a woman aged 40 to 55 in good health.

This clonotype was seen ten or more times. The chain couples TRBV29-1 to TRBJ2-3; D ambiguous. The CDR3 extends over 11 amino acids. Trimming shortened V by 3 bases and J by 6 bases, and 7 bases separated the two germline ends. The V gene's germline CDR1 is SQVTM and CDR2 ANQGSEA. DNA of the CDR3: TGCAGCGTTGAGAAGTATGATACGCAGTATTTT. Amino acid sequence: CSVEKYDTQYF.

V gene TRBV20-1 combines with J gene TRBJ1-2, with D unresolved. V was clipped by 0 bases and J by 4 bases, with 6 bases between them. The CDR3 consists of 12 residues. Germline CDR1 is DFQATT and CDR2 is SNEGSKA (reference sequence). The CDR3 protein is CSARDLAYGYTF. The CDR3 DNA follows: TGCAGTGCTAGAGATCTAGCCTATGGCTACACCTTC.

In DNA form, the CDR3 reads TGCAGTGCGGATGGCCTCAATGAGCAGTTCTTC. Amino acid sequence: CSADGLNEQFF. The gene calls are TRBV20-1 and TRBJ2-1, with no clear D. The V end was cut by 6 bases, the J end by 6 bases, with 9 bases between. CDR1 DFQATT and CDR2 SNEGSKA come from the germline V gene (reference sequence). The CDR3 runs to 11 residues.

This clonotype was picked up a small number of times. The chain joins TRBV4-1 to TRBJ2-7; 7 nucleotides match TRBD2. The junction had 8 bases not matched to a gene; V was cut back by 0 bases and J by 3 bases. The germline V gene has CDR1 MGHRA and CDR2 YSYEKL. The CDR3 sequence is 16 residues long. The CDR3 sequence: CASSQDTGLGLYEQYF. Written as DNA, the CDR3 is TGCGCCAGCAGCCAAGATACTGGACTAGGACTCTACGAGCAGTACTTC.

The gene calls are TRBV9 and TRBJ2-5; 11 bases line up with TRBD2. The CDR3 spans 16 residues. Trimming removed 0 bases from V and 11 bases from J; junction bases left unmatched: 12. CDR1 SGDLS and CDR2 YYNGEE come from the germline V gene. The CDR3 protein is CASSVEVSGGAGEQYF. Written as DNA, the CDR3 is TGTGCCAGCAGCGTAGAGGTTAGCGGGGGGGCGGGTGAGCAGTACTTC.

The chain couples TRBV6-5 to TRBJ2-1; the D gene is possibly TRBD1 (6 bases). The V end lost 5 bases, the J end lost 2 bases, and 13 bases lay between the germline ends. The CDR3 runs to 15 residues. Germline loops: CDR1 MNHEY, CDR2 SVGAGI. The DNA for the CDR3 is TGTGCCAGCAGTAAATACAGGGTTCCCTACAATGAGCAGTTCTTC. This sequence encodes CASSKYRVPYNEQFF.

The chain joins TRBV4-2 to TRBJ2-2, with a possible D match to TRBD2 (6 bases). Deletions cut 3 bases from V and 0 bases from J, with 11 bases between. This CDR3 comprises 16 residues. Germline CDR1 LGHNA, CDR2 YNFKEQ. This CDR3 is CASSHIGGANTGELFF. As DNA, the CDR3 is TGTGCCAGCAGCCACATCGGAGGGGCGAACACCGGGGAGCTGTTTTTT.

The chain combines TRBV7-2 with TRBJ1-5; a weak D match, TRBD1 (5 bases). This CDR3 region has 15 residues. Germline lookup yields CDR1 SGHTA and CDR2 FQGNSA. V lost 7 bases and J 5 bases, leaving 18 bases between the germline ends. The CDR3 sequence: CASTDRVGGDQPQHF. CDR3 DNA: TGTGCCAGCACTGACCGCGTGGGGGGTGATCAGCCCCAGCATTTT.

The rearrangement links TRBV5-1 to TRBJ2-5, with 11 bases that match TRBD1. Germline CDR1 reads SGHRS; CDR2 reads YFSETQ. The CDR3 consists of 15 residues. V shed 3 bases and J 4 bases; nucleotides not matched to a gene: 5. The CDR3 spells CASSSRTGGTETQYF. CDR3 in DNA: TGCGCCAGCAGCTCTAGGACAGGGGGCACAGAGACCCAGTACTTC.

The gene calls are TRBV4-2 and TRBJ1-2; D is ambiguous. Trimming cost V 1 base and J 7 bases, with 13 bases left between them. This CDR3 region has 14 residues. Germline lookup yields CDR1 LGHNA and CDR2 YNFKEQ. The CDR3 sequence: CASSQGLPFGGYTF. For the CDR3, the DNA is TGTGCCAGCAGCCAAGGGCTCCCCTTTGGTGGCTACACCTTC.

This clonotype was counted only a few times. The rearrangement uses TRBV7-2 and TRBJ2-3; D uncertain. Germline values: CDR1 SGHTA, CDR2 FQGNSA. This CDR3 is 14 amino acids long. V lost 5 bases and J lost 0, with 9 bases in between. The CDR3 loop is CASSREWSTDTQYF. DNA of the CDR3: TGTGCCAGCAGCCGAGAGTGGAGCACAGATACGCAGTATTTT.

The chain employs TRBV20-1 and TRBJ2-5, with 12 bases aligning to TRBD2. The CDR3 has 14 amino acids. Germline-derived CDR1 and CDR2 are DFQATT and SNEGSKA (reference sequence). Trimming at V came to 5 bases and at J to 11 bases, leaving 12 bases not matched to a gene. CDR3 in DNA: TGCAGTGCTGTCCTAGCGGGGGGGCCCAATGAGCAGTACTTC. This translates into CSAVLAGGPNEQYF.

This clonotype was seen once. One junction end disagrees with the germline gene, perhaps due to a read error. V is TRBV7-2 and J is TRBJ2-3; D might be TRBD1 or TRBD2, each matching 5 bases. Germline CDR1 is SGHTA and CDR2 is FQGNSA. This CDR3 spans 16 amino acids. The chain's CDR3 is CASSHGRDRRTETQYF. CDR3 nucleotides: TGTGCCAGCAGCCATGGCCGGGACCGACGCACAGAGACGCAGTATTTT.

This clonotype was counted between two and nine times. CDR3 residues: CASSFRQTGTQYF. The CDR3 DNA reads as TGTGCCAGCAGTTTCCGTCAGACGGGGACCCAGTACTTC. This chain uses TRBV12-3 or TRBV12-4 with TRBJ2-5; D gene ambiguous. The CDR3 length is 13 residues. V was cut by 3 bases and J by 7 bases, with 12 bases left in between.

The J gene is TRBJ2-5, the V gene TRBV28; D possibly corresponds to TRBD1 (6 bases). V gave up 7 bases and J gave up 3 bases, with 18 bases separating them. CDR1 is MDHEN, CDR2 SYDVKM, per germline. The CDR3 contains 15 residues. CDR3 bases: TGTGCCAGCACCCTCCGAGGACAGCCTGAAGAGACCCAGTACTTC. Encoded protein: CASTLRGQPEETQYF.

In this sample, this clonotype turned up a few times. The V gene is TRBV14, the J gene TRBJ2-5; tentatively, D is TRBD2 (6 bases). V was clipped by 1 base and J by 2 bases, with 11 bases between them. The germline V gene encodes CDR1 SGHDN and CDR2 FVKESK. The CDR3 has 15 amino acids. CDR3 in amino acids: CASSQVPGTQETQYF. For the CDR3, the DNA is TGTGCCAGCAGCCAAGTACCCGGGACTCAAGAGACCCAGTACTTC.

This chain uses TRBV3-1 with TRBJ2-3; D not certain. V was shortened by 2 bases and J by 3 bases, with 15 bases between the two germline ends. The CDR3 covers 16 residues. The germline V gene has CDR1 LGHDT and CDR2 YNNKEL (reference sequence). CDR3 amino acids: CASSQTQDPWTDTQYF. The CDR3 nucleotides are TGTGCCAGCAGCCAAACCCAGGACCCGTGGACAGATACGCAGTATTTT.

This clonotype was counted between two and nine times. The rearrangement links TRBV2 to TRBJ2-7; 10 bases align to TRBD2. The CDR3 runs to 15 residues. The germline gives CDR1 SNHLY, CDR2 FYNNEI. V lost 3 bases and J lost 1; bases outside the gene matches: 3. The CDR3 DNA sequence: TGTGCCAGCAGTGAGGTAGCGGGGGGATCCTACGAGCAGTACTTC. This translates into CASSEVAGGSYEQYF.